This paragraph covers one T cell receptor (beta chain) sequence. The source of the sample is a study of T cell responses to AZD1222 COVID-19 vaccine. CDR3 length equals 15 residues. Trimming stripped 7 bases from V and 2 bases from J, with 18 bases between. Germline V gene sequence: CDR1 MDHEN, CDR2 SYDVKM. This table comes from immunoSEQ multiplex PCR, and its TCRdb copy is limited to in-frame clones, with some not included. This sample carries some 130,000 clones, about nine tenths of them seen once, and the ten largest clones take 1.1%. The chain uses TRBV28 and TRBJ2-7; possible D gene TRBD2, 6 bases. The receptor was isolated from an adult who received the AZD1222 COVID-19 vaccine. The input for sequencing was peripheral blood, taken 28 days after the second AZD1222 dose. The CDR3 bases are TGTGCCAGCATCTCCAGGAGGGACGCGACCTACGAGCAGTACTTC. This gives the protein CASISRRDATYEQYF.